Detailed here is one TCR beta chain. This specimen belongs to a study of T cell responses to AZD1222 COVID-19 vaccine. Sequenced by immunoSEQ multiplex PCR; TCRdb stores in-frame clones only, minus some. The data contain approximately 150,000 clones, roughly 92% of them singletons. The V gene's germline CDR1 is SGDLS and CDR2 YYNGEE. V was pared by 2 bases and J by 4 bases, with 9 bases between. The CDR3 runs to 13 residues. The sample was peripheral blood, taken on day 0 of AZD1222 vaccination. The clonotype comes from an adult in good health. The V call is TRBV9, the J call TRBJ2-5; D is unclear. The CDR3 loop is CASSVGAVETQYF. The CDR3 DNA reads as TGTGCCAGCAGCGTTGGCGCGGTAGAGACCCAGTACTTC. The variable domain in full, completed from reference TRBV9 and TRBJ2-5, reads DSGVTQTPKHLITATGQRVTLRCSPRSGDLSVYWYQQSLDQGLQFLIQYYNGEERAKGNILERFSAQQFPDLHSELNLSSLELGDSALYFCASSVGAVETQYFGPGTRLLVL.